Listed below are T cell receptor beta chains from one sample, sequenced in a study of beta chain features in type 1 diabetes. Method: immunoSEQ multiplex PCR; TCRdb's copy keeps in-frame clones and lacks some. The data contain under 500,000 clones, 25% to 35% of them singletons. The sample taken for sequencing was naive CD4+ T cells from blood. Source of these receptors: a man aged 18 to 35 in good health. Both conserved end residues are part of each CDR3. Fields, in order: V gene, clone size, J gene, CDR3 length, D gene, CDR3 protein, CDR3 DNA. A D gene is named only where the DNA matches it firmly. The size entry is marked missing in some rows and otherwise reads once, few, many or a size class.

>TRBV14|.|TRBJ2-7|11|.
CASSPGFEQYF
TGTGCCAGCAGCCCGGGGTTCGAGCAGTACTTC
>TRBV29-1|.|TRBJ1-3|12|.
CSVAWSGNTIYF
TGCAGCGTTGCCTGGTCGGGAAACACCATATATTTT
>TRBV6-5|.|TRBJ2-1|12|.
CASSSQRYEQFF
TGTGCCAGCAGTTCCCAGCGTTATGAGCAGTTCTTC
>TRBV30|.|TRBJ2-7|13|.
CAWSADSSYEQYF
TGTGCCTGGAGTGCCGACTCGTCCTACGAGCAGTACTTC
>TRBV29-1|few|TRBJ2-1|19|TRBD2
CSVEDHNPFSGRSYNEQFF
TGCAGCGTTGAAGATCACAACCCTTTTAGCGGGAGGTCCTACAATGAGCAGTTCTTC
>TRBV2|.|TRBJ2-7|16|.
CASSEERLMAPHEQYF
TGTGCCAGCAGTGAAGAGAGGCTAATGGCTCCCCACGAGCAGTACTTC
>TRBV20-1|few|TRBJ2-3|11|.
CSAGFTDTQYF
TGCAGTGCTGGTTTTACAGATACGCAGTATTTT
>TRBV25-1|.|TRBJ2-1|14|TRBD1
CASSNGRGPIGQFF
TGTGCCAGCAGTAACGGCAGGGGGCCCATCGGGCAGTTCTTC
>TRBV30|.|TRBJ2-7|11|.
CAWNSPYEQYF
TGTGCCTGGAACAGTCCCTACGAGCAGTACTTC
>TRBV30|few|TRBJ1-2|11|.
CLFGRAEGYTF
TGCCTATTCGGCAGGGCGGAAGGCTACACCTTC
>TRBV7-9|few|TRBJ2-5|16|.
CASSLVRGDLGETQYF
TGTGCCAGCAGCTTAGTCCGCGGGGATTTGGGAGAGACCCAGTACTTC
>TRBV4-1|.|TRBJ2-3|16|.
CASSQDLAPSTDTQYF
TGCGCCAGCAGCCAGGATCTAGCGCCTAGCACAGATACGCAGTATTTT
>TRBV29-1|.|TRBJ2-7|12|.
CSVLGISYEQYF
TGCAGCGTATTGGGCATCTCCTACGAGCAGTACTTC
>TRBV10-3|.|TRBJ2-7|13|.
CAISRGLDYEQYF
TGTGCCATCAGCCGGGGTCTTGACTACGAGCAGTACTTC
>TRBV15|.|TRBJ1-2|15|.
CATSREEGSADGYTF
TGTGCCACCAGCAGAGAGGAGGGGTCCGCTGATGGCTACACCTTC